Listed below are T cell receptor beta chains from one sample, sequenced in a study of human T cells and chemical hapten exposure. MiXCR, applied by TCRdb to the RACE reads, yields one record per CDR3 protein. The table shows 50,000 to 65,000 distinct CDR3 sequences, with 9.4% occurring only once. The sample in question was whole blood, obtained in connection with sensitization to the hapten diphenylcyclopropenone (DPC). These receptors all stem from a middle-aged woman with alopecia areata. Some clones in this sample may be carry-over from other donors' samples. CDR3s leave out the opening cysteine and the closing phenylalanine or tryptophan. The order of the fields is V gene, J gene, CDR3 protein.

>TRBV6-4|TRBJ2-2
ASSLGAGTGAGELF
>TRBV20-1|TRBJ2-1
SARERLATYNEQF
>TRBV28|TRBJ2-7
ASGHYEQY
>TRBV11-2|TRBJ2-3
ASSLEGAGGPADTQY
>TRBV6-2/TRBV6-3|TRBJ1-6
ASRTVGGSNSPLH
>TRBV11-2|TRBJ2-7
ASSLDVTGDLTYEQY
>TRBV18|TRBJ2-5
ASSPGTGETQY
>TRBV14|TRBJ2-5
ARERTGGGQETQY
>TRBV29-1|TRBJ2-5
SVIAGYETQY
>TRBV18|TRBJ2-3
ASSPQTTSTDTQY
>TRBV4-3|TRBJ2-3
ASSPPGQDTQY
>TRBV25-1|TRBJ1-2
ASSPRVSGARGYT
>TRBV29-1|TRBJ1-4
SVEAGGDEKLF
>TRBV5-1|TRBJ1-1
ASSLAYGRRNTEAF
>TRBV9|TRBJ1-1
ASSAGQDTEAF
>TRBV5-6|TRBJ2-1
ASSLFRTGGSEQF
>TRBV7-2|TRBJ2-7
ASTPEGAASSYEQY
>TRBV7-2|TRBJ1-2
ASSLVQMDGNYGYT
>TRBV6-5|TRBJ1-5
ASSYSGGNQPQH
>TRBV6-1|TRBJ2-3
ASSLGLAGADTQY
>TRBV7-2|TRBJ2-3
ASSFLAVSDTQY
>TRBV20-1|TRBJ2-1
SASERGDYNEQF